This TCR beta chain was retrieved from a study of cytomegalovirus exposure and HLA in healthy donors. Overall study results and limits: The study put roughly 160 TCR beta chains on its list as cytomegalovirus-associated.

This CDR3 spans 15 amino acids. The germline gives CDR1 MGHRA, CDR2 YSYEKL. V was pared by 1 base and J by 3 bases, with 12 bases between. About this clone itself: As yet, its antigen is unknown.

Separation from the approximately 710-subject first cohort characterized the roughly 130-subject validation cohort, to which the donors belonged. The method was immunoSEQ multiplex PCR; TCRdb's version includes in-frame clones alone and lacks a portion of them. The sample contains over 45,000 clones, 88% of which appear only once. The clonotype was recovered from a woman aged 25 to 45 in good health and CMV-seronegative. Sample: PBMCs. The chain has TRBV4-1 and TRBJ1-2, with D perhaps TRBD1 (5 bases). The CDR3 region is CASSQGVGVDYGYTF. The CDR3, as DNA: TGCGCCAGCAGCCAAGGGGTAGGGGTGGACTATGGCTACACCTTC.